The T cell receptor beta chain described here comes from a study of beta chain features in type 1 diabetes. The study's findings and limits: For type 1 diabetes patients, VDJ junctions showed fewer insertions and more deletions. Among all four CD4+ subsets, Type 1 diabetes patients had TCRB CDR3s that were moderately but significantly shorter.

Only a few counts were recorded for this clone. Its specificity is not known. This CDR3 comprises 17 residues. Germline V gene lookup returns CDR1 SGHDN and CDR2 FVKESK. V was shortened by 0 bases and J by 9 bases, with 23 bases between the two germline ends. Expressed TCRB transcripts were sequenced because the isolated RNA had all been reverse transcribed beforehand. Assay: immunoSEQ multiplex PCR; the TCRdb copy retains only in-frame clones and omits some. The table has 300,000 or so clones, 8% seen once. Cell sorting via CD45RO/CCR7/CD25/CD127/CD95/CD27 was performed to obtain CD4+ naive, central memory, regulatory and stem cell-like memory cells.

The source material was central memory CD4+ T cells from blood. The chain is built from TRBV14 and TRBJ1-2, with D possibly matching TRBD1 (6 bases). This clonotype originated in a woman aged 18-29 years in good health. The CDR3 coding sequence is TGTGCCAGCAGCCAAGAATATAGGCGCGCAGGGGACATGAGCTACACCTTC. This translates into CASSQEYRRAGDMSYTF.